The T cell receptor (beta chain) described here comes from a study of shared clonotypes between healthy human individuals. TCRdb keeps only in-frame clones here, not all; method: immunoSEQ multiplex PCR. The top ten hold around 14% of the sample, which has hundreds of thousands of clones, about 85% seen once. The J segment lost 7 bases and the V segment lost 3 bases, leaving 10 bases of the junction unmatched. The germline gives CDR1 SGHRS, CDR2 YFSETQ. The CDR3 has 15 amino acids. The receptor's source is a woman in her forties in good health. Some clones in this sample may be carry-over from other donors' samples. The chain is built from TRBV5-1 and TRBJ2-7; 10 positions match TRBD1. Material for sequencing was PBMCs. The DNA of the CDR3 is TGCGCCAGCAGCTCATCCCGGACAGGGGGAGAGGAGCAGTACTTC. Its translation is CASSSSRTGGEEQYF.